Sequencing of this T cell receptor (beta chain) was carried out in a study of blood T cell repertoires in COVID-19. Study-level information: COVID-19 samples collected from the United States, Italy and Spain covered acute and convalescent phases. T cells, B-cell-depleted T cells, or PBMCs provided the cDNA or gDNA that served as material.

The authors' processing: Amplification of reference gene primers was used by the study to estimate nucleated cell counts. Here immunoSEQ multiplex PCR was the method, and the copy in TCRdb shows in-frame clones only, minus some. The V and J calls and clone size were taken over from that table, and D and trimming were inferred from the DNA. Here the sample spans about 160,000 clones, roughly 91% being singletons. The clonotype was recovered from a man between 18 and 35 years old with acute or convalescent COVID-19. Input material: peripheral blood.

The CDR3 region is CASRRQSAPNTEAFF. CDR3 in DNA: TGTGCCAGCAGGAGACAGTCAGCTCCTAACACTGAAGCTTTCTTT. The chain links TRBV2 to TRBJ1-1; TRBD1 might be the D (5 bases). This CDR3 contains 15 residues. Looked up from germline, CDR1 is SNHLY and CDR2 is FYNNEI. V lost 6 bases to trimming and J lost 2 bases, with 16 bases between them.